A single sample gave rise to the 5 T cell receptor beta chains below, sequenced in a study of PD-L1 blockade in urothelial cancer (dated by TCRdb to 2015 to 2018). The method was the immunoSEQ multiplex PCR assay. TCRdb retrieved this table from immuneACCESS and kept in-frame rearrangements only. Not all clones are present; in checked studies, unresolved V genes account for under half, and no reason is known for the remainder. The sample data list 40,000 to 45,000 clones, and roughly 82% of these were observed just once. The ten largest clonotypes hold approximately 3% of the sample. The sequencing here drew on PBMCs, taken around atezolizumab (anti-PD-L1) treatment. All receptors come from a man in his 70s with urothelial cancer.

The chain uses TRBV6-5 and TRBJ1-2; 9 positions agree with TRBD1. Germline V CDR1 and CDR2: MNHEY, SVGAGI. The CDR3 totals 14 residues. Trimming cost V 4 bases and J 6 bases; bases outside gene matches: 6. The CDR3 sequence: CASSFGTGSNGYTF. CDR3 nucleotides: TGTGCCAGCAGTTTCGGGACAGGGAGTAATGGCTACACCTTC.

This clone came up a few times. The rearrangement links TRBV19 to TRBJ2-2; a possible D gene is TRBD2 (6 bases). CDR1 is LNHDA and CDR2 is SQIVND in the germline V gene (reference sequence). Trimming shortened V by 2 bases and J by 5 bases, and 15 bases separated the two germline ends. The CDR3 spans 16 residues. For the CDR3, the DNA is TGTGCCAGTAGTATACAAGCGGGCGACGGGACCGGGGAGCTGTTTTTT. Translated, it gives CASSIQAGDGTGELFF.

V gene TRBV7-9 combines with J gene TRBJ2-2, with a weak D call TRBD2 (6 bases). The CDR3 sequence is 16 residues long. Trimming removed 1 base from V and 4 bases from J, with 13 bases in between. The V gene's germline CDR1 is SEHNR and CDR2 FQNEAQ (reference sequence). CDR3 residues: CASSLGYGGGTGELFF. In DNA, the CDR3 is TGTGCCAGCAGCTTAGGATATGGGGGAGGCACCGGGGAGCTGTTTTTT.

This clone was found a few times. The chain recombines TRBV18 with TRBJ2-7; tentative D call: TRBD1 (6 bases). With 2 bases removed from V and 4 bases from J, the gap between germline ends came to 12 bases. This CDR3 comprises 14 residues. Germline V gene lookup returns CDR1 KGHSH and CDR2 LQKENI. The CDR3 DNA reads TGTGCCAGCTCACCAGGGGGCAAATTATACGAGCAGTACTTC. Its translation: CASSPGGKLYEQYF.

The genes are TRBV7-2 and TRBJ1-1; D possibly corresponds to TRBD1 (5 bases). CDR1 and CDR2 (germline): SGHTA, FQGNSA. The CDR3 has 15 residues. Trimming removed 4 bases from V and 4 bases from J, with 16 bases in between. The CDR3 protein is CASSSTGSQGTEAFF. The CDR3 bases are TGTGCCAGCAGCTCTACAGGTTCCCAGGGCACTGAAGCTTTCTTT.